This record looks at one T cell receptor (beta chain) sequence and its context. The entry originates in a study of T cell responses to AZD1222 COVID-19 vaccine. Produced via immunoSEQ multiplex PCR; TCRdb's table is partial and in-frame only. The sample lists 70,000 to 75,000 clones, 70% to 90% seen once, with approximately 1.3% in the top ten. This receptor was identified in an adult who received the AZD1222 COVID-19 vaccine. The material sequenced was peripheral blood, taken 28 days after the second AZD1222 dose.

The DNA of the CDR3 is TGCGCCAGCAGTGAGCCGCCAGCGGGAGTCGCCTACAATGAGCAGTTCTTC. Its translation: CASSEPPAGVAYNEQFF. The chain uses TRBV10-2 and TRBJ2-1; 8 nucleotides match TRBD2. The CDR3 has 17 amino acids. Germline CDR1 WSHSY, CDR2 SAAADI. The ends lost 2 bases at V and 2 bases at J; junction bases unmatched: 8.